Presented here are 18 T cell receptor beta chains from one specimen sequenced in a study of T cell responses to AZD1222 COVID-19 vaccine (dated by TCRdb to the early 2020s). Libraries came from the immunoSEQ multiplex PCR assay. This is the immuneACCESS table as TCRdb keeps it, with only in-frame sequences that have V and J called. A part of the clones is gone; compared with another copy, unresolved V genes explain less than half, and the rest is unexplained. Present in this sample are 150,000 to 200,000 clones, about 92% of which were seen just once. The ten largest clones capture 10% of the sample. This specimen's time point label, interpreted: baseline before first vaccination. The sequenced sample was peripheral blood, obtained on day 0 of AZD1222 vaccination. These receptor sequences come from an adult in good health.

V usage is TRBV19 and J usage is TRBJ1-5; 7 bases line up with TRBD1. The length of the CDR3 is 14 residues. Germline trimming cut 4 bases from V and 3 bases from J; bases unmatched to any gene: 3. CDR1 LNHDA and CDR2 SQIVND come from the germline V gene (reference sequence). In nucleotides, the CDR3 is TGTGCCAGTAGTACGACAGGGTTCAATCAGCCCCAGCATTTT. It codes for CASSTTGFNQPQHF.

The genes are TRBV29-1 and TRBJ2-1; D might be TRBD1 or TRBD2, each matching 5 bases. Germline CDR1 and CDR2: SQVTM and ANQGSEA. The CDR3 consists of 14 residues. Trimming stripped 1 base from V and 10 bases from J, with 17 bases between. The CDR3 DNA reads TGCAGCGTTGAAGTATGGGACCCCACTCCGGAGCAGTTCTTC. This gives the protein CSVEVWDPTPEQFF.

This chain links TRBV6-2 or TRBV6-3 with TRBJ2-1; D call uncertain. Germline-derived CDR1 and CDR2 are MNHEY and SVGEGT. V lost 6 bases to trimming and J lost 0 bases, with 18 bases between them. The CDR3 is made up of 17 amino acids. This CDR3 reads CASSSGRARSSYNEQFF. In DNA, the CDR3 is TGTGCCAGCAGCTCTGGACGGGCAAGGAGCTCCTACAATGAGCAGTTCTTC.

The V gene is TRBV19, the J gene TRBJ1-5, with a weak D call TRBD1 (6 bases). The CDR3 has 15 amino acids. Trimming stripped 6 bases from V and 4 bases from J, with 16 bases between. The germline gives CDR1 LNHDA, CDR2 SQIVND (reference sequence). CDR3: CASRGTGFSNQPQHF. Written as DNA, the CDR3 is TGTGCCAGTAGGGGAACAGGGTTTTCAAATCAGCCCCAGCATTTT.

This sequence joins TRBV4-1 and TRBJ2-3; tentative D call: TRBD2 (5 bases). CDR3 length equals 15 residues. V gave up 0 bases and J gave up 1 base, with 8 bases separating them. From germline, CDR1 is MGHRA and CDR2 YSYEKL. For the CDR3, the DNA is TGCGCCAGCAGCCAAGATCCCGGGGGCACAGATACGCAGTATTTT. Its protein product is CASSQDPGGTDTQYF.

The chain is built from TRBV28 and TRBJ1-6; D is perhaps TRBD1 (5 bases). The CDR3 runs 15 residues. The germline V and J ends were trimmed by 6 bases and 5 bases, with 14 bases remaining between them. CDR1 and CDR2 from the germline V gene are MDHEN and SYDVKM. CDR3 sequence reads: CASSGYGGNNSPLHF. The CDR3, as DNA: TGTGCCAGCAGCGGGTACGGGGGTAATAATTCACCCCTCCACTTT.

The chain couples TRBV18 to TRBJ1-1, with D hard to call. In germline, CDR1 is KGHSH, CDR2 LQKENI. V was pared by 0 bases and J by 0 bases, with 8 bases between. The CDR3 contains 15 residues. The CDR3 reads CASSPPGKLNTEAFF. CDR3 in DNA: TGTGCCAGCTCACCACCTGGTAAATTGAACACTGAAGCTTTCTTT.

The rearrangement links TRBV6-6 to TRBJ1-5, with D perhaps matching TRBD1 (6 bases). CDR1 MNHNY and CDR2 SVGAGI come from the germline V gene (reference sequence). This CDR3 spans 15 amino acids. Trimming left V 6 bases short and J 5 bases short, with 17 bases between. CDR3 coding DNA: TGTGCCAGCAGCTCGTGGGGGCAGGAGGATCAGCCCCAGCATTTT. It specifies CASSSWGQEDQPQHF.

Here the CDR3 DNA reads TGTGCCATCAGTGATTGGTTCTCTGGAAACACCATATATTTT. Translated: CAISDWFSGNTIYF. V and J are TRBV10-3 and TRBJ1-3; D not certain. The CDR3 loop spans 14 amino acids. V was shortened by 3 bases and J by 0 bases, with 6 bases between the two germline ends. Per the germline V gene, CDR1 is ENHRY and CDR2 is SYGVKD.

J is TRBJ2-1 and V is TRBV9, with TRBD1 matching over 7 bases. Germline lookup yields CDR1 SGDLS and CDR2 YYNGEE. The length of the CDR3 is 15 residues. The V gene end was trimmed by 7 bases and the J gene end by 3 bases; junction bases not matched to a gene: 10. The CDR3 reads CASSKGQSFYNEQFF. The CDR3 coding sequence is TGTGCCAGCTCCAAGGGACAGTCCTTCTACAATGAGCAGTTCTTC.

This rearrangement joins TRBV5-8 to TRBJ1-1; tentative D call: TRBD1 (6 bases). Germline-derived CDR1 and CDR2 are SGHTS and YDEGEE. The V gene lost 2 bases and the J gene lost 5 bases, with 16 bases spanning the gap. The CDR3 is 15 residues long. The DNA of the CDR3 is TGTGCCAGCAGCTTCCGGGACACCAGGAAGACTGAAGCTTTCTTT. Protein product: CASSFRDTRKTEAFF.

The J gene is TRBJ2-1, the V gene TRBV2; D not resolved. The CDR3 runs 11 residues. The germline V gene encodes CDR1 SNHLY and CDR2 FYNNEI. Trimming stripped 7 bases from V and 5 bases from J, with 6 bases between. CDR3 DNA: TGTGCCAGCATGAAAAACAATGAGCAGTTCTTC. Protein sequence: CASMKNNEQFF.

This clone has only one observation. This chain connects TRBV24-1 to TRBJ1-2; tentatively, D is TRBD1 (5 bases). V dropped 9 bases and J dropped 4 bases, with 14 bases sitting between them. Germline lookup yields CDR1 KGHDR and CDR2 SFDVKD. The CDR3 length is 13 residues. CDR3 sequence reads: CATSRGAFYGYTF. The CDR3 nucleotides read TGTGCCACCTCAAGAGGGGCTTTCTATGGCTACACCTTC.

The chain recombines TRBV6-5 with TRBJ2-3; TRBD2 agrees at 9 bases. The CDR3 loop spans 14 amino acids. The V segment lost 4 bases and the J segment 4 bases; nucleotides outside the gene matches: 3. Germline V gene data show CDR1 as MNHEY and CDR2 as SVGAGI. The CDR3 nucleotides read TGTGCCAGCAGTTCGGGACTAGCATCAGATACGCAGTATTTT. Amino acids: CASSSGLASDTQYF.

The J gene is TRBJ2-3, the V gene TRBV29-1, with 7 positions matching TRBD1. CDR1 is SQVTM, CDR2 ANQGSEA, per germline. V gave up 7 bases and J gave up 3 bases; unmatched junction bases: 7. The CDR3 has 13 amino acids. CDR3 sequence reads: CSARQGGTDTQYF. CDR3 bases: TGCAGCGCCCGACAGGGTGGGACAGATACGCAGTATTTT.

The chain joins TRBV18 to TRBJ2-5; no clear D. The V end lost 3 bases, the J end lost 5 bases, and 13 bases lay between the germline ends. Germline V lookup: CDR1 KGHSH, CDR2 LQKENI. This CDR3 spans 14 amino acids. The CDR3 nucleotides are TGTGCCAGCTCACCTTCTCAGACCTCCGAGACCCAGTACTTC. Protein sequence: CASSPSQTSETQYF.

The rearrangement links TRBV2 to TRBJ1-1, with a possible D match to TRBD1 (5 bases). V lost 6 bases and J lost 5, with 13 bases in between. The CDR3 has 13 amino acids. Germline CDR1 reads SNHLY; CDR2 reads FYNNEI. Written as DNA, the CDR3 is TGTGCCAGCAGGGGGCTGGAAAGGACTGAAGCTTTCTTT. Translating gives CASRGLERTEAFF.

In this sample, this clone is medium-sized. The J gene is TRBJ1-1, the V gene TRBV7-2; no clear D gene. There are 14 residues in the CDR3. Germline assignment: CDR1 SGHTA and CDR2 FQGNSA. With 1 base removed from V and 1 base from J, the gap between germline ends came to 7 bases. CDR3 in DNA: TGTGCCAGCAGCTTAGGAGCTGAGAACACTGAAGCTTTCTTT. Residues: CASSLGAENTEAFF.